The present entry profiles one TCR beta chain with its context. An end of the junction does not agree with germline; a read error may underlie this. This record belongs to a study of blood T cell repertoires in COVID-19. Study as a whole: Both acute and convalescent COVID-19 samples were obtained from the United States, Italy and Spain. T cells, B-cell-depleted T cells, or PBMCs supplied cDNA or gDNA.

Some clones are missing from TCRdb's copy, which holds only in-frame ones; the method was immunoSEQ multiplex PCR. This sample carries tens of thousands of clones, 86% of them seen once, and the ten largest clones take roughly a tenth. The CDR3 extends over 15 amino acids. Germline lookup yields CDR1 SGHNT and CDR2 YYREEE (reference sequence). What was sequenced was peripheral blood. This sequence originates from a man between 65 and 85 years old with active or convalescent COVID-19. This chain uses TRBV5-4 with TRBJ1-2; 10 positions agree with TRBD1. The CDR3 is CASSSRQGANNGYTF. The DNA of the CDR3 is TGTGCCAGCAGCTCAAGACAGGGGGCTAACAATGGCTACACCTTC.